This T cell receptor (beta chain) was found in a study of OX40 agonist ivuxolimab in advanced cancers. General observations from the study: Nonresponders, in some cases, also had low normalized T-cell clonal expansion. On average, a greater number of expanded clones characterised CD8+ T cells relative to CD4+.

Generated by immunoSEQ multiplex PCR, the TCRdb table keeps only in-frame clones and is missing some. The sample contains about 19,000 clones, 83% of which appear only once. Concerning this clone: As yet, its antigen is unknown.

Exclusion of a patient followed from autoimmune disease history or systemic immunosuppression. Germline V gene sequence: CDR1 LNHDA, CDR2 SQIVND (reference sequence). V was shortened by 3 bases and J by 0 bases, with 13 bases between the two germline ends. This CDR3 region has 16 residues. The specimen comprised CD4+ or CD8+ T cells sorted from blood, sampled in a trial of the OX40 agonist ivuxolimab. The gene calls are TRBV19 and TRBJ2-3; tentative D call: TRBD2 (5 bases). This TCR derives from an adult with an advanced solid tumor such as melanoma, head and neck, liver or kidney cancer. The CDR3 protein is CASSIIGGPSTDTQYF. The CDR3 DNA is TGTGCCAGTAGTATTATAGGCGGGCCTAGCACAGATACGCAGTATTTT. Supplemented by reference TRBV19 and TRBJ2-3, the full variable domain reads DGGITQSPKYLFRKEGQNVTLSCEQNLNHDAMYWYRQDPGQGLRLIYYSQIVNDFQKGDIAEGYSVSREKKESFPLTVTSAQKNPTAFYLCASSIIGGPSTDTQYFGPGTRLTVL.